This T cell receptor beta chain was observed in a study of CD8 T cells in Susac syndrome. RNA in amounts of about 0.45 to 1 ug was reverse transcribed with random hexamers. Via MiXCR, TCRdb re-called the immunoSEQ multiplex PCR reads, giving one row per CDR3 protein. The profile covers some 300,000 distinct CDR3 sequences, with 89% appearing a single time and less than 0.2% taken by the ten largest. CDR1 and CDR2 (germline): LGHNA, YNFKEQ. The ends were cut back, 2 bases at V and 5 bases at J, with 7 bases in the middle. The CDR3 totals 12 residues. Sequencing was carried out using CD8+ T cells from PBMCs. The chain has TRBV4-2 and TRBJ2-7, with a weak D call TRBD2 (5 bases). This TCR derives from a human donor with multiple sclerosis. The CDR3 coding sequence is TGTGCCAGCAGCCAAAGCGGCCACGAGCAGTACTTC. This gives the protein CASSQSGHEQYF.